This T cell receptor (beta chain) originates from a study of Ad26.COV2.S vaccination and SARS-CoV-2 variants. In the study overall: Participants got Ad26.COV2.S intramuscularly, once or twice 56 days apart.

Measured with immunoSEQ multiplex PCR; TCRdb has only the in-frame clones, and not every one. The table lists roughly 400,000 clones, about 92% of them singletons. General observations from the study: Vaccine and placebo recipients had similar non-spike TCR breadth.

Described treatment: around 19 received Ad26.COV2.S at low or high dose, single or two shots; a few received placebo; per-sample allocation not given. Collection of the samples took place on day 63 after the first injection of vaccine or placebo. With respect to this clone: Its antigen is undetermined.

Germline assignment: CDR1 MNHNY and CDR2 SVGAGI (reference sequence). V lost 6 bases and J lost 4, with 19 bases in between. The CDR3 has 15 residues. V gene TRBV6-6 combines with J gene TRBJ2-7; D not certain. This clonotype originated in a person aged 18-65 years who received the Ad26.COV2.S COVID-19 vaccine or a placebo. Sequencing used peripheral blood, obtained in a trial of Ad26.COV2.S vaccine versus placebo. The CDR3 DNA sequence: TGTGCCAGCAGCCAAACACCTGGCAGACCTTACGAGCAGTACTTC. This encodes CASSQTPGRPYEQYF.